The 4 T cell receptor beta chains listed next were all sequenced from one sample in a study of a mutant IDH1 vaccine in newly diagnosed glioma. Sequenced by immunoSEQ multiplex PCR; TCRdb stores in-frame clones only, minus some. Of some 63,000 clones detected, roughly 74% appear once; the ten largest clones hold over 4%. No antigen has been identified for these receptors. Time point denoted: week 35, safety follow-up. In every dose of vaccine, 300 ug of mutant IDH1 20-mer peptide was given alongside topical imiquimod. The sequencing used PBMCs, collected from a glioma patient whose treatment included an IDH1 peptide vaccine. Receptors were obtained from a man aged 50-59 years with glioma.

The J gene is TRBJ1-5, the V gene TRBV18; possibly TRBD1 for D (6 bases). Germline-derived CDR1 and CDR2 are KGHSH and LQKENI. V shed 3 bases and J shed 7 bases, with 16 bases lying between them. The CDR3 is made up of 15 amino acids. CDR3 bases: TGTGCCAGCTCACCCGAGGGGGGCAGAGGCCAGCCCCAGCATTTT. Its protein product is CASSPEGGRGQPQHF.

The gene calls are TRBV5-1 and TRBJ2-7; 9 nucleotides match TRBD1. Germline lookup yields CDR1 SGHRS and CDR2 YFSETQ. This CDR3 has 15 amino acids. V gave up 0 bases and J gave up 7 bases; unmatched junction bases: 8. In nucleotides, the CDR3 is TGCGCCAGCAGCTTGGAGGGGACAGGGCGGAGAGAGCAGTACTTC. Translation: CASSLEGTGRREQYF.

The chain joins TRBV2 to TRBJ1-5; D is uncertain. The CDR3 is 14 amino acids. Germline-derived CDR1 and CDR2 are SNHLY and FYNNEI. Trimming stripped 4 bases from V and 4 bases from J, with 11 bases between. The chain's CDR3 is CASSGTPPNQPQHF. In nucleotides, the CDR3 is TGTGCCAGCAGTGGTACGCCCCCTAATCAGCCCCAGCATTTT.

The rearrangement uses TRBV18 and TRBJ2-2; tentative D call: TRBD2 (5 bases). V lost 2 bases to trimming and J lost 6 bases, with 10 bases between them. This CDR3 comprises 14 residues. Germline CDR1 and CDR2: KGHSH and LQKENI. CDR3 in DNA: TGTGCCAGCTCACCAGAGGGTATGGCCGGGGAGCTGTTTTTT. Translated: CASSPEGMAGELFF.